This T cell receptor (beta chain) derives from a study of Graves' ophthalmopathy and Graves' hyperthyroidism. Findings of the study overall: The model's ophthalmopathy progression predictions had roughly 69% sensitivity and over 72% specificity.

Regarding this clonotype: The antigen is not known.

TCR beta CDR3 regions were amplified from RNA transcripts. Following a first-round RT-PCR that used HTBI primers, a second-round multiplex PCR was carried out. MiXCR, applied by TCRdb to the multiplex PCR reads, yields one record per CDR3 protein. The sample lists hundreds of thousands of distinct CDR3 sequences, 21% occurring once. The authors enrolled newly diagnosed hyperthyroidism patients aged 18 to 65 with under 2 months' duration. Symptoms, serum thyroxine and TRAb, thyroid ultrasound, and orbital computed tomography formed the diagnostic basis. Sampling approximately 11 ml of fresh peripheral blood provided the PBMCs. Trimming removed 2 bases from V and 5 bases from J; junction bases left unmatched: 8. CDR1 and CDR2 from the germline V gene are DFQATT and SNEGSKA (reference sequence). The CDR3 contains 15 residues.

The J gene is TRBJ2-5, the V gene TRBV20-1; 10 positions match TRBD2. The sequenced sample consisted of peripheral blood. This clonotype was sampled from a woman aged 18-30 years with stable Graves' hyperthyroidism. CDR3 in amino acids: CSARPGSGGGETQYF. The CDR3 nucleotides read TGCAGTGCTAGACCAGGAAGCGGGGGGGGGGAGACCCAGTACTTC.